The 22 T cell receptor beta chains presented below share a single source sample, sequenced in a study of early T cells in non-severe SARS-CoV-2 infection. In TCRdb, the 5' RACE reads were re-called with MiXCR into one record per CDR3 protein. The profile shows about 70,000 distinct CDR3 sequences, less than 12% of them singletons. Sequenced here: whole blood, sampled at baseline. These TCRs come from an adult who was a healthcare worker with PCR-confirmed SARS-CoV-2 infection or an uninfected control (not recorded which).

This chain uses TRBV19 with TRBJ2-1; D may be TRBD2 (6 bases). V was cut by 7 bases and J by 9 bases, with 10 bases left in between. The CDR3 loop spans 11 amino acids. Germline V gives CDR1 LNHDA, CDR2 SQIVND (reference sequence). CDR3 DNA sequence: TGTGCCAGTACCTTCGGGAGTGAGCAGTTCTTC. Translating it yields CASTFGSEQFF.

This clonotype was seen ten or more times. CDR3 nucleotide sequence: TGCAGTGCTAGTGGGCAGATCGTCTCAAAGAATGAGCAGTTCTTC. Translation: CSASGQIVSKNEQFF. The rearrangement links TRBV20-1 to TRBJ2-1; D call uncertain. CDR1 and CDR2 from the germline V gene are DFQATT and SNEGSKA (reference sequence). This CDR3 has 15 amino acids. Trimming stripped 3 bases from V and 7 bases from J, with 19 bases between.

This clonotype was counted only a few times. The chain uses TRBV19 and TRBJ1-3; D is unresolved. CDR1 is LNHDA and CDR2 is SQIVND in the germline V gene (reference sequence). Trimming cost V 5 bases and J 0 bases, with 14 bases left between them. There are 16 residues in the CDR3. Here the CDR3 DNA reads TGTGCCAGTAGTCCCCTGGTAATTACCTCTGGAAACACCATATATTTT. This gives the protein CASSPLVITSGNTIYF.

This clonotype was recorded many times. The chain couples TRBV28 to TRBJ1-2; no reliable D call. Germline lookup yields CDR1 MDHEN and CDR2 SYDVKM. Trimming left V 3 bases short and J 4 bases short, with 9 bases between. The length of the CDR3 is 13 residues. CDR3 amino acids: CASSLGVGYGYTF. Written as DNA, the CDR3 is TGTGCCAGCAGTTTGGGTGTGGGCTATGGCTACACCTTC.

This clonotype was seen a handful of times. The rearrangement links TRBV6-1 to TRBJ1-5, with a weak D call TRBD1 (6 bases). From germline, CDR1 is MNHNS and CDR2 SASEGT. This CDR3 comprises 15 residues. With 3 bases removed from V and 7 bases from J, the gap between germline ends came to 16 bases. The DNA of the CDR3 is TGTGCCAGCAGTGAGCCCAACAGGGTCGAGCAGCCCCAGCATTTT. It codes for CASSEPNRVEQPQHF.

Many counts were recorded for this clonotype. The J gene is TRBJ2-1, the V gene TRBV4-3; a weak D match, TRBD2 (6 bases). V shed 4 bases and J shed 1 base, with 8 bases lying between them. This CDR3 has 14 amino acids. CDR1 is LGHNA and CDR2 is YSLEER in the germline V gene. CDR3 in DNA: TGCGCCAGCAGCCTGCGGGGTTCCTACAATGAGCAGTTCTTC. This codes for CASSLRGSYNEQFF.

The sample holds many counts of this clonotype. The genes are TRBV12-3 or TRBV12-4 and TRBJ2-1; 9 nucleotides line up with TRBD1. The CDR3 covers 15 residues. V gave up 7 bases and J gave up 9 bases; unmatched junction bases: 13. The CDR3 nucleotides are TGTGCCAGCACCATGGGGACAGGGTTTTTTGGTGAGCAGTTCTTC. Amino acids: CASTMGTGFFGEQFF.

The V gene is TRBV6-5, the J gene TRBJ1-5; D not certain. The CDR3 consists of 13 residues. V gave up 6 bases and J gave up 6 bases, with 12 bases separating them. In germline, CDR1 is MNHEY, CDR2 SVGAGI. In nucleotides, the CDR3 is TGTGCCAGCAGCCCGCAGGCGGGTCAGCCCCAGCATTTT. As protein: CASSPQAGQPQHF.

This clonotype was detected a few times. The gene calls are TRBV6-4 and TRBJ2-3; D is unclear. Per germline, CDR1 MRHNA and CDR2 SNTAGT. This CDR3 spans 12 amino acids. Trimming removed 2 bases at V and 7 bases at J, with 7 bases between. In nucleotides, the CDR3 is TGTGCCAGCAGTGACGGCACTAATACGCAGTATTTT. Its protein product is CASSDGTNTQYF.

This clonotype was seen only a few times. V gene TRBV19 combines with J gene TRBJ1-5; D unresolved. V lost 4 bases and J 0 bases, leaving 10 bases between the germline ends. There are 15 residues in the CDR3. The germline gives CDR1 LNHDA, CDR2 SQIVND (reference sequence). The CDR3 DNA reads as TGTGCCAGTAGTAACAGTCCCCGTAGCAATCAGCCCCAGCATTTT. This translates into CASSNSPRSNQPQHF.

The V call is TRBV4-2, the J call TRBJ1-6; D remains unclear. Germline V CDR1 and CDR2: LGHNA, YNFKEQ. The CDR3 sequence is 17 residues long. Deletions cut 0 bases from V and 8 bases from J, with 17 bases between. The chain's CDR3 is CASSQDPGVAVDSPLHF. CDR3 nucleotide sequence: TGTGCCAGCAGCCAAGATCCCGGGGTGGCGGTGGATTCACCCCTCCACTTT.

The CDR3 DNA follows: TGCAGCGTTAACGGCGGGAGTATCTACGAGCAGTACTTC. As protein: CSVNGGSIYEQYF. The rearrangement links TRBV20-1 to TRBJ2-7, with 7 bases fitting TRBD2. This CDR3 has 13 residues. Germline V gene data show CDR1 as DFQATT and CDR2 as SNEGSKA (reference sequence).

Many counts were recorded for this clonotype. This chain joins TRBV5-3 and TRBJ1-1; 8 bases are shared with TRBD1. TRBV5-3 is an open reading frame whose function is uncertain. V lost 1 base to trimming and J lost 1 base; unmatched junction nucleotides: 12. The CDR3 length is 18 residues. CDR3 nucleotides: TGTGCCAGAAGCTTGCCCCTCGACAGGGGATGGGGGAACACTGAAGCTTTCTTT. The encoded protein is CARSLPLDRGWGNTEAFF.

By its share, this clonotype is medium-sized. This chain connects TRBV6-5 to TRBJ1-6; 7 bases fit TRBD1. The trim removed 5 bases at V and 7 bases at J, leaving 8 bases unmatched. CDR3 length: 15 residues. Germline V CDR1 and CDR2: MNHEY, SVGAGI. CDR3 sequence (DNA): TGTGCCAGCAGTCAATTCAACAGGGGAAATTCACCCCTCCACTTT. Its translation: CASSQFNRGNSPLHF.

In this sample, this clonotype turned up many times. The V call is TRBV5-4, the J call TRBJ2-1; 9 nucleotides match TRBD2. Germline values: CDR1 SGHNT, CDR2 YYREEE (reference sequence). The trim removed 0 bases at V and 4 bases at J, leaving 8 bases unmatched. This CDR3 is built from 17 residues. CDR3 region: CASSLAGGRALYNEQFF. CDR3 coding DNA: TGTGCCAGCAGCTTGGCTGGCGGGAGGGCCCTATACAATGAGCAGTTCTTC.

This clonotype was seen a handful of times. J is TRBJ2-1 and V is TRBV29-1, with TRBD2 as a possible D gene (6 bases). The V gene lost 3 bases and the J gene lost 7 bases, with 10 bases spanning the gap. The CDR3 extends over 12 amino acids. Germline CDR1 is SQVTM and CDR2 is ANQGSEA. The CDR3 sequence is CSVETGENEQFF. In nucleotides, the CDR3 is TGCAGCGTTGAGACGGGAGAAAATGAGCAGTTCTTC.

This sequence joins TRBV4-1 and TRBJ2-2; no clear D. Germline V gene sequence: CDR1 MGHRA, CDR2 YSYEKL. There are 14 residues in the CDR3. V shed 7 bases and J shed 6 bases, with 15 bases lying between them. The CDR3 reads CASTGNPGPGELFF. The CDR3 nucleotides are TGCGCCAGCACCGGAAACCCCGGACCCGGGGAGCTGTTTTTT.

This clonotype showed up many times. This chain uses TRBV28 with TRBJ2-5; 11 bases are shared with TRBD2. The CDR3 is 13 amino acids. Germline V gene lookup returns CDR1 MDHEN and CDR2 SYDVKM. V was pared by 6 bases and J by 3 bases, with 0 bases of the junction left unmatched. The CDR3 DNA follows: TGTGCCAGCAGGACTAGCGGGAAAGAGACCCAGTACTTC. Encoded protein: CASRTSGKETQYF.

This clonotype is classed as large. J is TRBJ2-7 and V is TRBV10-2; D is ambiguous. CDR1 and CDR2 (germline): WSHSY, SAAADI. The CDR3 extends over 11 amino acids. V was pared by 6 bases and J by 3 bases, with 6 bases between. This CDR3 reads CASRSLYEQYF. The DNA of the CDR3 is TGCGCCAGCAGGTCGCTCTACGAGCAGTACTTC.

This clonotype was recorded at least ten times. The chain combines TRBV9 with TRBJ1-3; D unclear. The V end lost 0 bases, the J end lost 2 bases, and 9 bases lay between the germline ends. The CDR3 runs to 15 residues. Germline CDR1 is SGDLS and CDR2 is YYNGEE. The CDR3 here is CASSVDEGPGNTIYF. As DNA, the CDR3 is TGTGCCAGCAGCGTAGATGAAGGTCCTGGAAACACCATATATTTT.

The chain joins TRBV20-1 to TRBJ2-3; no clear D. This CDR3 comprises 15 residues. The V end was cut by 3 bases, the J end by 4 bases, with 17 bases between. In germline, CDR1 is DFQATT, CDR2 SNEGSKA (reference sequence). CDR3 loop: CSAREYHQVADTQYF. The DNA for the CDR3 is TGCAGTGCTAGGGAATACCACCAGGTTGCAGATACGCAGTATTTT.

This clonotype was seen at least ten times. The rearrangement uses TRBV11-2 and TRBJ2-5; the match to TRBD1 covers 7 bases. The germline CDR1 and CDR2 sequences are SGHAT and FQNNGV. Trimming at V came to 5 bases and at J to 1 base, leaving 4 bases not matched to a gene. This CDR3 comprises 14 residues. Here the CDR3 reads CASSARQGQETQYF. The CDR3 nucleotides read TGTGCCAGCAGCGCGAGACAGGGCCAAGAGACCCAGTACTTC.